The source of this T cell receptor beta chain is a study of blood T cell repertoires in COVID-19. Study-wide background: Specimens from acute and convalescent COVID-19 originated in the United States, Italy and Spain. In each case, the material was cDNA or gDNA derived from T cells, B-cell-depleted T cells, or PBMCs.

Points on this clone: Other DNA sequences in this sample translate to the same CDR3.

In the source study's methods: Amplification with reference gene primers provided the estimates of nucleated cell counts. Profiling relied on immunoSEQ multiplex PCR, and the TCRdb table lists in-frame clones only, not all of them. That table gives V, J and clone size, and the DNA gave D and trimming. Of 200,000 to 250,000 clones listed, 85% to 90% are singletons. The CDR3 runs to 13 residues. From germline, CDR1 is MNHEY and CDR2 SMNVEV (reference sequence). Trimming pared 5 bases from V and 8 bases from J, leaving 15 bases between. The clonotype comes from a woman aged 70 to 79 with active or convalescent COVID-19. The gene calls are TRBV27 and TRBJ1-2, with D hard to call. The sample was peripheral blood. CDR3 in DNA: TGTGCCAGCAGTCCCCCGTCAGGAGGGGGCTACACCTTC. Translated, it gives CASSPPSGGGYTF.